Following are 12 T cell receptor beta chains from one sample sequenced in a study of blood T cell repertoires in COVID-19. TCRdb's table, derived via immunoSEQ multiplex PCR, lists solely in-frame clones and lacks some. The table records almost 55,000 clones, just over 85% of them present only once. The sequenced sample was peripheral blood. These receptor sequences come from a human donor in a cohort sampled during active COVID-19.

The V call is TRBV5-4, the J call TRBJ1-2, with D possibly being TRBD1 (5 bases). The germline CDR1 and CDR2 sequences are SGHNT and YYREEE (reference sequence). The V gene lost 0 bases and the J gene lost 6 bases, with 9 bases spanning the gap. This CDR3 comprises 13 residues. CDR3 in amino acids: CASSLAGQHGYTF. Here the CDR3 DNA reads TGTGCCAGCAGCTTGGCAGGGCAGCATGGCTACACCTTC. Based on the CDR3 plus reference TRBV5-4 and TRBJ1-2, the full variable domain is ETGVTQSPTHLIKTRGQQVTLRCSSQSGHNTVSWYQQALGQGPQFIFQYYREEENGRGNFPPRFSGLQFPNYSSELNVNALELDDSALYLCASSLAGQHGYTFGSGTRLTVV.

The rearrangement joins TRBV3-1 (or the pseudogene TRBV3-2) to TRBJ2-6, with 7 positions matching TRBD1. V lost 0 bases and J lost 2; bases outside the gene matches: 1. CDR1 and CDR2 (germline): LGHDT, YNNKEL (reference sequence). The length of the CDR3 is 16 residues. Written as DNA, the CDR3 is TGTGCCAGCAGCCAAGAGGGACAGCCTGGGGCCAACGTCCTGACTTTC. Protein: CASSQEGQPGANVLTF.

The chain uses TRBV21-1 and TRBJ1-6. TRBV21-1 is an annotated pseudogene. The CDR3 covers 15 residues. Here the CDR3 reads CASSKAGRGNSPLHF. CDR3 in DNA: TGTGCCAGCAGCAAAGCAGGGCGAGGGAATTCACCCCTCCACTTT.

J is TRBJ1-6 and V is TRBV21-1; TRBD1, the D gene given by the table, was not confirmed from the DNA. TRBV21-1 has pseudogene status. The CDR3 covers 18 residues. As DNA, the CDR3 is TGTGCCAGCAGCACAATCTCCCGGGACAGGGTGAAAAATTCACCCCTCCACTTT. It is translated as CASSTISRDRVKNSPLHF.

The genes are TRBV11-3 and TRBJ1-6; D may be TRBD1 (6 bases). The germline V gene encodes CDR1 SGHNT and CDR2 YENEEA. V was pared by 5 bases and J by 0 bases, with 11 bases between. This CDR3 spans 16 amino acids. CDR3 loop: CASSLGQHSYNSPLHF. CDR3 coding DNA: TGTGCCAGCAGCCTTGGACAGCACTCCTATAATTCACCCCTCCACTTT.

The chain employs TRBV28 and TRBJ2-7; TRBD1 matches at 7 bases. The ends lost 9 bases at V and 3 bases at J; junction bases unmatched: 5. Germline V gives CDR1 MDHEN, CDR2 SYDVKM. This CDR3 region has 12 residues. The CDR3 protein is CASQQGNYEQYF. The CDR3 nucleotides are TGTGCCAGTCAACAGGGGAACTACGAGCAGTACTTC.

The V call is TRBV6-5, the J call TRBJ1-2; TRBD1 matches at 7 bases. V lost 10 bases, J lost 1 base, and 6 bases stayed unmatched. Looked up from germline, CDR1 is MNHEY and CDR2 is SVGAGI. The CDR3 runs to 13 residues. The CDR3 here is CATSGTDNYGYTF. For the CDR3, the DNA is TGTGCCACCTCCGGGACAGATAACTATGGCTACACCTTC.

This clone has more than one count but fewer than ten. This chain uses TRBV5-1 with TRBJ1-6; possibly TRBD1 for D (6 bases). The CDR3 is 14 residues long. Germline V lookup: CDR1 SGHRS, CDR2 YFSETQ. Trimming shortened V by 0 bases and J by 10 bases, and 11 bases separated the two germline ends. The CDR3 spells CASSLATGDSPLHF. CDR3 in DNA: TGCGCCAGCAGCTTGGCGACAGGAGACTCACCCCTCCACTTT.

The V and J genes are TRBV2 and TRBJ2-1, with TRBD2 matching over 9 bases. The CDR3 loop spans 13 amino acids. Germline V gives CDR1 SNHLY, CDR2 FYNNEI. V gave up 8 bases and J gave up 7 bases; unmatched junction bases: 6. The CDR3: CASLAGSPNEQFF. In nucleotides, the CDR3 is TGTGCCAGCCTAGCGGGATCGCCTAATGAGCAGTTCTTC.

J is TRBJ2-3 and V is TRBV28; 12 bases line up with TRBD2. Per germline, CDR1 MDHEN and CDR2 SYDVKM. This CDR3 contains 16 residues. The ends lost 5 bases at V and 4 bases at J; junction bases unmatched: 7. The CDR3 DNA sequence: TGTGCCAGCAGTCCCCTAGCGGGAGGGCCCGCAGATACGCAGTATTTT. Translating it yields CASSPLAGGPADTQYF.

The chain links TRBV5-4 to TRBJ2-3; TRBD1 agrees at 7 bases. CDR1 SGHNT and CDR2 YYREEE come from the germline V gene (reference sequence). V dropped 0 bases and J dropped 0; count of bases not matched to a gene: 4. The CDR3 sequence is 16 residues long. This chain's CDR3 is CASSLVKGASTDTQYF. CDR3 coding DNA: TGTGCCAGCAGCTTGGTTAAGGGGGCCAGCACAGATACGCAGTATTTT.

This chain links TRBV5-6 with TRBJ2-7; TRBD1 aligns across 8 bases. The V segment lost 7 bases and the J segment 4 bases; nucleotides outside the gene matches: 10. CDR1 is SGHDT, CDR2 YYEEEE, per germline. This CDR3 spans 14 amino acids. CDR3 DNA: TGTGCCAGCTCACCACGACAGGGGTGGTACGAGCAGTACTTC. It yields the protein CASSPRQGWYEQYF.